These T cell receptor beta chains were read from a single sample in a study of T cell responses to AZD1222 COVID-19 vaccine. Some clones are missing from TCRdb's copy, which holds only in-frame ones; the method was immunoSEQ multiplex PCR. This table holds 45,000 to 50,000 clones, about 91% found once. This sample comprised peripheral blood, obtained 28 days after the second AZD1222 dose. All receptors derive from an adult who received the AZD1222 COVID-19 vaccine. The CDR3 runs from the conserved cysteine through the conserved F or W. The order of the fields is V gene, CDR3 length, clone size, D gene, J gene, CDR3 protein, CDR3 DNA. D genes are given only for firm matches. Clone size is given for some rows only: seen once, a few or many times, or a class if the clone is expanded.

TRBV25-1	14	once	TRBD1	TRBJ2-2	CATSDREDTGELFF	TGTGCCACTTCGGACAGGGAGGACACCGGGGAGCTGTTTTTT
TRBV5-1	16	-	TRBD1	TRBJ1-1	CASSSGTGNRGAEAFF	TGCGCCAGCAGCTCCGGGACAGGGAATCGCGGAGCTGAAGCTTTCTTT
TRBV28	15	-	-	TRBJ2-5	CASSRDPRDMGTQYF	TGTGCCAGCAGCCGGGACCCCCGAGATATGGGGACCCAGTACTTC
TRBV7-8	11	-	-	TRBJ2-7	CASSPAYEQYF	TGTGCCAGCAGCCCAGCCTACGAGCAGTACTTC
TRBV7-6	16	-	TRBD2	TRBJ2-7	CASSPIAGTISYEQYF	TGTGCCAGCAGCCCAATAGCGGGAACGATCTCCTACGAGCAGTACTTC
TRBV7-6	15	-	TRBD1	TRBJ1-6	CASSLEQGANSPLHF	TGTGCCAGCAGCTTAGAGCAGGGGGCTAATTCACCCCTCCACTTT
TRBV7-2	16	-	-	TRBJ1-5	CASSLNGRGSNQPQHF	TGTGCCAGCAGCTTAAACGGCAGGGGTAGCAATCAGCCCCAGCATTTT
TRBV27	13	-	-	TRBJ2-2	CASSLYGTGELFF	TGTGCCAGCAGTTTATATGGTACCGGGGAGCTGTTTTTT
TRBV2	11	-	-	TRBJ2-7	CASAFSYEQYF	TGTGCCAGCGCCTTCTCCTACGAGCAGTACTTC
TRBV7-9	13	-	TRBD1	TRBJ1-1	CASSWDSGTEAFF	TGTGCCAGCAGCTGGGACAGCGGCACTGAAGCTTTCTTT
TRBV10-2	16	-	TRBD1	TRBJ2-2	CASSERHRGRTGELFF	TGCGCCAGCAGTGAGAGGCACAGGGGAAGGACCGGGGAGCTGTTTTTT
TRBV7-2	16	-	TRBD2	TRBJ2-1	CASRLESGGSYNEQFF	TGTGCCAGCAGATTGGAAAGCGGGGGCTCCTACAATGAGCAGTTCTTC
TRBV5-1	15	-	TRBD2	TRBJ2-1	CASSPGSGTYNEQFF	TGCGCCAGCAGCCCTGGTAGCGGGACTTACAATGAGCAGTTCTTC
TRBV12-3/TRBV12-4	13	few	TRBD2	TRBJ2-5	CASSSGGRETQYF	TGTGCCAGCAGTAGCGGGGGGAGGGAGACCCAGTACTTC
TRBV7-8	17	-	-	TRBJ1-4	CASSLGAGGTTNEKLFF	TGTGCCAGCAGCTTAGGCGCGGGGGGGACTACTAATGAAAAACTGTTTTTT
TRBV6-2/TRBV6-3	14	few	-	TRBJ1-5	CASSYSESGGPQHF	TGTGCCAGCAGTTACTCGGAGTCGGGGGGGCCCCAGCATTTT
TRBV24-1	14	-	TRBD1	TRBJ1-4	CATSDQRGRTKLFF	TGTGCCACCAGTGACCAAAGGGGGCGAACTAAACTGTTTTTT
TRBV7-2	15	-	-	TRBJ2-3	CASIPTGLGTDTQYF	TGTGCCAGCATCCCTACCGGGCTTGGCACAGATACGCAGTATTTT
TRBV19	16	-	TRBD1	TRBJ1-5	CASADRAGDSNQPQHF	TGTGCCAGTGCGGACAGGGCAGGGGATAGCAATCAGCCCCAGCATTTT
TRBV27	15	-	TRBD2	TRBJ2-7	CASSLTGGPSYEQYF	TGTGCCAGCAGTTTAACGGGAGGGCCTTCATACGAGCAGTACTTC
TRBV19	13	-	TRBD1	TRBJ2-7	CASSGTVIYEQYF	TGTGCCAGTAGCGGGACAGTAATCTACGAGCAGTACTTC
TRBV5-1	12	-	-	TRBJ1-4	CASSPTGEGLFF	TGCGCCAGCAGCCCGACGGGGGAGGGACTGTTTTTT
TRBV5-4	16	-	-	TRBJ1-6	CASSAGGSFYNSPLHF	TGTGCCAGCAGCGCGGGGGGGTCCTTCTATAATTCACCCCTCCACTTT
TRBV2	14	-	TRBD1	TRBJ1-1	CASSAGTGAIGAFF	TGTGCCAGCAGCGCCGGGACAGGGGCGATAGGAGCTTTCTTT
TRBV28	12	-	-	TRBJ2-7	CASSLAGYEQYF	TGTGCCAGCAGCCTAGCTGGCTACGAGCAGTACTTC
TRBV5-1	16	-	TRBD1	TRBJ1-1	CASSSRDREMNTEAFF	TGCGCCAGCAGCTCCCGGGACAGGGAAATGAACACTGAAGCTTTCTTT
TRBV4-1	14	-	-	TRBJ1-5	CASRPTGSNQPQHF	TGCGCCAGCAGGCCCACGGGAAGCAATCAGCCCCAGCATTTT
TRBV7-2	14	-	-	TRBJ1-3	CASSSDSSGNTIYF	TGTGCCAGCAGCAGTGACAGCTCTGGAAACACCATATATTTT
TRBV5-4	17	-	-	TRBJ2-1	CASSLDGLAHFYNEQFF	TGTGCCAGCAGCTTGGATGGGCTAGCGCATTTCTACAATGAGCAGTTCTTC
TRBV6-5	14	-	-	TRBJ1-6	CASRTEWVNSPLHF	TGTGCCAGCAGGACAGAGTGGGTCAATTCACCCCTCCACTTT
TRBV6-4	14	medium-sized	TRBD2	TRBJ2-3	CASSASGGTDTQYF	TGTGCCAGCAGTGCTAGCGGGGGGACAGATACGCAGTATTTT
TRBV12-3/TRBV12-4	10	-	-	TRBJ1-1	CASSINEAFF	TGTGCCAGCAGCATTAATGAAGCTTTCTTT
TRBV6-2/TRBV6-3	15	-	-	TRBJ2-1	CASSDNKGSYNEQFF	TGTGCCAGCAGTGATAACAAAGGTTCCTACAATGAGCAGTTCTTC
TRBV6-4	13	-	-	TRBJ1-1	CASSDGEDTEAFF	TGTGCCAGCAGTGACGGGGAGGACACTGAAGCTTTCTTT
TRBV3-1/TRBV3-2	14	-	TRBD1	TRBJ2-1	CASSLRQGTNEQFF	TGTGCCAGCAGCCTCAGACAGGGTACAAATGAGCAGTTCTTC
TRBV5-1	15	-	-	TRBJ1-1	CASSWGLAGTTEAFF	TGCGCCAGCAGCTGGGGCCTCGCAGGCACCACTGAAGCTTTCTTT
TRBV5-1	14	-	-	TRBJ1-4	CASSGGATNEKLFF	TGCGCCAGCAGCGGTGGAGCAACTAATGAAAAACTGTTTTTT
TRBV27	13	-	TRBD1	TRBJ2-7	CASSQGAGYEQYF	TGTGCCAGCAGCCAGGGGGCTGGGTACGAGCAGTACTTC
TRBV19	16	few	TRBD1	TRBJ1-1	CASAARDRGRGTEAFF	TGTGCCAGTGCCGCCCGGGACAGGGGGCGAGGCACTGAAGCTTTCTTT